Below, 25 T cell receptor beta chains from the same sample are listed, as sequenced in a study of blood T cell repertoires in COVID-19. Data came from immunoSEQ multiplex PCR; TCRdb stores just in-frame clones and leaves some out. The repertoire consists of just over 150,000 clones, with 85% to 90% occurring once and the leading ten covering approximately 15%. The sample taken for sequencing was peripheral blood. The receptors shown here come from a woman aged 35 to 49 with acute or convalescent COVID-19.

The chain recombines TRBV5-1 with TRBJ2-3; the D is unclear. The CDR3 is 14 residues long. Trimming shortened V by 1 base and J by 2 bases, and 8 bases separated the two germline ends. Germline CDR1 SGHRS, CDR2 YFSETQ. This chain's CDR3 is CASSLFYATDTQYF. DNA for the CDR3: TGCGCCAGCAGCTTGTTCTACGCCACAGATACGCAGTATTTT. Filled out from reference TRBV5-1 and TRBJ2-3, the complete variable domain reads KAGVTQTPRYLIKTRGQQVTLSCSPISGHRSVSWYQQTPGQGLQFLFEYFSETQRNKGNFPGRFSGRQFSNSRSEMNVSTLELGDSALYLCASSLFYATDTQYFGPGTRLTVL.

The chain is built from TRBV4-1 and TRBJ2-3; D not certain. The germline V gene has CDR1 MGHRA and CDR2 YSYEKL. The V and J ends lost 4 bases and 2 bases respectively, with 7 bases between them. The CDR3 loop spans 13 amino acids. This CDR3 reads CASSPVLTDTQYF. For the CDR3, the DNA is TGCGCCAGCAGCCCAGTTCTCACAGATACGCAGTATTTT.

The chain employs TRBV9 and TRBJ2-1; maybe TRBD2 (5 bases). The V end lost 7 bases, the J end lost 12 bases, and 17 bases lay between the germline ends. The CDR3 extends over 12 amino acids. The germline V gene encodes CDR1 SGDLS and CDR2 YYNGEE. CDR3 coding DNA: TGTGCCAGCGGCAGCGGACCCCGGGGGCAGTTCTTC. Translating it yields CASGSGPRGQFF.

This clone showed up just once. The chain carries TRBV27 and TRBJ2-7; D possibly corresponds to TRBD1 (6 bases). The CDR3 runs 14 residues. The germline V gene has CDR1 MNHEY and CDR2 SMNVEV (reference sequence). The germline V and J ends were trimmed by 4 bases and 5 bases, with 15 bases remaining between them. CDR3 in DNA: TGTGCCAGCAGTTCGGGACGGCACAGGGACGAGCAGTACTTC. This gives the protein CASSSGRHRDEQYF.

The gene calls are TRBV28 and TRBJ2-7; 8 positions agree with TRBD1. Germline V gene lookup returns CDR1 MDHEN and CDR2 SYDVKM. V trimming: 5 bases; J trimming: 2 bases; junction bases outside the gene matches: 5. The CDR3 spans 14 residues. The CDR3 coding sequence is TGTGCCAGCAGTACAAACAGGGGGGCCTACGAGCAGTACTTC. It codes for CASSTNRGAYEQYF.

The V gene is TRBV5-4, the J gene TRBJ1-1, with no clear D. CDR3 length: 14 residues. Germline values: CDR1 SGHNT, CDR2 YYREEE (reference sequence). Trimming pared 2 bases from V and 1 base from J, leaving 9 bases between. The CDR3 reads CASSFAGRNTEAFF. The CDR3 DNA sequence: TGTGCCAGCAGCTTTGCAGGAAGGAACACTGAAGCTTTCTTT.

CDR3: CASSLPDRANTEAFF. CDR3 nucleotides: TGTGCCAGCAGTTTACCCGACAGGGCGAACACTGAAGCTTTCTTT. The genes are TRBV28 and TRBJ1-1; TRBD1 agrees at 7 bases. The V gene's germline CDR1 is MDHEN and CDR2 SYDVKM. V lost 2 bases to trimming and J lost 1 base; unmatched junction nucleotides: 4. The CDR3 is made up of 15 amino acids. Drawing the rest from reference TRBV28 and TRBJ1-1, the complete variable domain is DVKVTQSSRYLVKRTGEKVFLECVQDMDHENMFWYRQDPGLGLRLIYFSYDVKMKEKGDIPEGYSVSREKKERFSLILESASTNQTSMYLCASSLPDRANTEAFFGQGTRLTVV.

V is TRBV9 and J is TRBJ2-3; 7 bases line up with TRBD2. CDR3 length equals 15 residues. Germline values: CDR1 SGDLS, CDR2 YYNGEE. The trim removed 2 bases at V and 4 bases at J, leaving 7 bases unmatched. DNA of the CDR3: TGTGCCAGCAGCGTTGGCGGGGGAGGGCCAGATACGCAGTATTTT. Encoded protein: CASSVGGGGPDTQYF.

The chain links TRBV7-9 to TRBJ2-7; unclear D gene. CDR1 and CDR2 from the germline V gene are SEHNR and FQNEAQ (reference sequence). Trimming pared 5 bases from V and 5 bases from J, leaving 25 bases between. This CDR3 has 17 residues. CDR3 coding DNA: TGTGCCAGCAGCCCTCCTCTAGTACGAGCGTACATCCACGAGCAGTACTTC. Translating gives CASSPPLVRAYIHEQYF.

In DNA, the CDR3 is TGTGCCAGCAGTCTAGGACAGGGATGGTATGGCTACACCTTC. Protein sequence: CASSLGQGWYGYTF. The chain employs TRBV27 and TRBJ1-2, with 8 bases that match TRBD1. Unmatched junction bases numbered 7, after V lost 5 bases and J lost 5 bases. The CDR3 runs 14 residues. The germline gives CDR1 MNHEY, CDR2 SMNVEV (reference sequence).

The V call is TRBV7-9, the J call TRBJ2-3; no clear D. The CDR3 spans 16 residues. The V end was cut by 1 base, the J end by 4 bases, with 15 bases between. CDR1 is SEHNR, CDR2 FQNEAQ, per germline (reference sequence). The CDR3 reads CASSLVLNLVPDTQYF. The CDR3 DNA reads TGTGCCAGCAGCTTAGTCCTCAATCTAGTCCCAGATACGCAGTATTTT. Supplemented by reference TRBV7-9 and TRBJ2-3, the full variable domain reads DTGVSQNPRHKITKRGQNVTFRCDPISEHNRLYWYRQTLGQGPEFLTYFQNEAQLEKSRLLSDRFSAERPKGSFSTLEIQRTEQGDSAMYLCASSLVLNLVPDTQYFGPGTRLTVL.

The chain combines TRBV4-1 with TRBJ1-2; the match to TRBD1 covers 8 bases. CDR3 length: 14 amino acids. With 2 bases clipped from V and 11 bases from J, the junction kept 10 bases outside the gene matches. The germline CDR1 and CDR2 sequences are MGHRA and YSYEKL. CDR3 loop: CASSQLRQGKRYTF. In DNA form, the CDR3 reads TGCGCCAGCAGCCAACTACGACAGGGGAAGAGATACACCTTC.

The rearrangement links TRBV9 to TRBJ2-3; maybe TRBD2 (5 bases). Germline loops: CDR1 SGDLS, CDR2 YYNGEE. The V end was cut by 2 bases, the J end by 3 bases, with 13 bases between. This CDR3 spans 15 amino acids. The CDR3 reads CASSVRGFVTDTQYF. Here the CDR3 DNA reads TGTGCCAGCAGCGTCAGAGGGTTTGTGACAGATACGCAGTATTTT.

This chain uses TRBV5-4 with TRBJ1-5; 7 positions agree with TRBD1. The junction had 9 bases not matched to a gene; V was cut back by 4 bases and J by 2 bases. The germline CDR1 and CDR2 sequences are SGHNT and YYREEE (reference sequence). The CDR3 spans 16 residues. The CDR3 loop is CASSAEGAPGNQPQHF. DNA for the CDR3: TGTGCCAGCAGCGCCGAGGGGGCGCCGGGCAATCAGCCCCAGCATTTT.

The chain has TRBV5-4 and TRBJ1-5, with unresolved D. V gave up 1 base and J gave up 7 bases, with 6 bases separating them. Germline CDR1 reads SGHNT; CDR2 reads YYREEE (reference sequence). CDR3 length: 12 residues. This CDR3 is CASSLTSQPQHF. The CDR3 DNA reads TGTGCCAGCAGCTTGACATCCCAGCCCCAGCATTTT.

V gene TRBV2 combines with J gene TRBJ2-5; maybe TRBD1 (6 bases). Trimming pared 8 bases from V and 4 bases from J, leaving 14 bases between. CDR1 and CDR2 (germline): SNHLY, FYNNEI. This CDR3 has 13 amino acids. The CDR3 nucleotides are TGTGCCAGCGGCTTCAGGGGTGGAGAGACCCAGTACTTC. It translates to CASGFRGGETQYF.

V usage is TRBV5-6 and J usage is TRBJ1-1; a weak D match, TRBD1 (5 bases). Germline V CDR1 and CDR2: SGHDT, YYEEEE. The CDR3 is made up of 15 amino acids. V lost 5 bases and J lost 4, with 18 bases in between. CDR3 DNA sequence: TGTGCCAGCAGGTTTGGCCGGGGGATATTCACTGAAGCTTTCTTT. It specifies CASRFGRGIFTEAFF.

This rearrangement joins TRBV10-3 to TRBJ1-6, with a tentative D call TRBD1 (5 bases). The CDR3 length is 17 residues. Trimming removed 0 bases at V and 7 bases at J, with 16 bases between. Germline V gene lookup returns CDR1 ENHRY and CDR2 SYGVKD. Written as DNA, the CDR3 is TGTGCCATCAGTGAGTCTGGGGCAGGGTGGGAAAATTCACCCCTCCACTTT. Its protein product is CAISESGAGWENSPLHF.

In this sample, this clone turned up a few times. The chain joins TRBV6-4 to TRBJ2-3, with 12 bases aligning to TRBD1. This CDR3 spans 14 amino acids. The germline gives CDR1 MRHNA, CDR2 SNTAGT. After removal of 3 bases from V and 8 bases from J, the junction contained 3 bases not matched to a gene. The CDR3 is CASSEGTGGATQYF. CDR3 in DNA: TGTGCCAGCAGTGAGGGGACAGGGGGCGCTACGCAGTATTTT.

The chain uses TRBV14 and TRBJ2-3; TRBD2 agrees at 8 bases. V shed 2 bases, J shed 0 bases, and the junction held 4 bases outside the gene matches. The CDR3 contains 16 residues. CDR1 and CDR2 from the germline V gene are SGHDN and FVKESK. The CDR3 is CASSQTTSGSTDTQYF. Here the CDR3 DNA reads TGTGCCAGCAGCCAAACCACTAGCGGAAGCACAGATACGCAGTATTTT.

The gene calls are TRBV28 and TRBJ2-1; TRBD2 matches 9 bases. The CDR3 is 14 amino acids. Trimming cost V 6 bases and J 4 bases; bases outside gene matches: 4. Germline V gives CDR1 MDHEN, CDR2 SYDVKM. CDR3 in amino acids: CASSPGLAYNEQFF. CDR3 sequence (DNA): TGTGCCAGCAGCCCGGGACTAGCATACAATGAGCAGTTCTTC. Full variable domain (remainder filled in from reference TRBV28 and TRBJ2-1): DVKVTQSSRYLVKRTGEKVFLECVQDMDHENMFWYRQDPGLGLRLIYFSYDVKMKEKGDIPEGYSVSREKKERFSLILESASTNQTSMYLCASSPGLAYNEQFFGPGTRLTVL.

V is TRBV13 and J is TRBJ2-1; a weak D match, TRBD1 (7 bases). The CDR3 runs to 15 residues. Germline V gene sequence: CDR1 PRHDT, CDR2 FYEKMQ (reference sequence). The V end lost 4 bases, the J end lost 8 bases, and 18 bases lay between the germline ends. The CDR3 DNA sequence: TGTGCCAGCAGCTCAATATCAGGGGGAGGCCATGAGCAGTTCTTC. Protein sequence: CASSSISGGGHEQFF.

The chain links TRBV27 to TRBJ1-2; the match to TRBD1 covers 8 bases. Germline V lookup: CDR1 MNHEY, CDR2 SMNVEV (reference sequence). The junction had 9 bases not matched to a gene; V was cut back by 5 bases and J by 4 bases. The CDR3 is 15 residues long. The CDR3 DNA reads TGTGCCAGCAGTACCGGACAGGGTTCGGCCTATGGCTACACCTTC. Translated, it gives CASSTGQGSAYGYTF.

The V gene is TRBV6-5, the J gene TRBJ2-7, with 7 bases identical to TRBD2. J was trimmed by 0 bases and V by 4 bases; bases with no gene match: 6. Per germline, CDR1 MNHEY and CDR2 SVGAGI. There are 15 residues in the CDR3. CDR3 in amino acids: CASSFVGGSSYEQYF. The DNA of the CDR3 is TGTGCCAGCAGTTTCGTGGGGGGGAGCTCCTACGAGCAGTACTTC.

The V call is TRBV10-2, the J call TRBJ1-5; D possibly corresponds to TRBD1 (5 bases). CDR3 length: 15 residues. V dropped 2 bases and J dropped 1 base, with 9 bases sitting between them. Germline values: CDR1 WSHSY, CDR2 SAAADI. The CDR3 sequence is CASSERRVSNQPQHF. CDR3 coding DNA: TGCGCCAGCAGTGAGCGCAGGGTAAGCAATCAGCCCCAGCATTTT.